This entry concerns a single T cell receptor (beta chain). The antigen remains unidentified. This entry is derived from a study of CD8 T cells in ankylosing spondylitis. Study findings and constraints: Enrichment of disease-linked clones was reportedly significant in matched ankylosing spondylitis synovial fluid. In the blood and synovial fluid of reactive arthritis, some motif variants had been previously reported. Ankylosing spondylitis blood appeared to carry a characteristic TCR beta motif of several highly homologous variants.

Researchers built TCR beta libraries using quantitative 5'-RACE with molecular barcodes. TCRdb reprocessed the 5' RACE reads via MiXCR and lists one record per CDR3 protein. The sample holds roughly 440,000 distinct CDR3 sequences, approximately 17% seen once. The clonotype was recovered from a male donor with ankylosing spondylitis. Sequencing input: blood, either unsorted or a sorted T cell fraction (not recorded which).

This chain's CDR3 is CASSLVAAGTSPLHF. The CDR3, as DNA: TGTGCCAGCAGCTTAGTGGCAGCTGGTACTTCACCCCTCCACTTT. This chain links TRBV7-8 with TRBJ1-6, with D hard to call. The germline V gene encodes CDR1 SGHVS and CDR2 FQNEAQ. V lost 1 base and J 9 bases, leaving 13 bases between the germline ends. The CDR3 spans 15 residues.